The T cell receptor beta chain under discussion was sequenced for a study of identical twins. TCRdb analysed the 5' RACE reads with MiXCR anew, one entry per CDR3 protein. The sample contains approximately 220,000 distinct CDR3 sequences, 7.5% of which appear only once. Study-level findings and limits: In cord blood, abundant beta clonotypes had fewer insertions; memory showed no trend. Conclusions came from cross-sectional statistical analysis, not from following the same donors.

J gave up 5 bases and V 6 bases, and 10 bases lay outside the gene matches. This CDR3 comprises 13 residues. CDR1 and CDR2 from the germline V gene are DFQATT and SNEGSKA (reference sequence). This clonotype turned up a few times. Antigen unknown. This same sample was also taken into another study, of yellow fever vaccine responses in identical twins. That work states: As reported, the vaccine T cell response of twins seemed partly convergent and partly personalized.

The chain carries TRBV20-1 and TRBJ2-7; 7 positions agree with TRBD1. The sequence was obtained from a young woman in good health. Sequencing was carried out using memory (CD45RO+) T cells sorted from blood. CDR3 sequence: CSAYRDSRDEQYF. CDR3 coding DNA: TGCAGTGCCTACCGGGACAGCCGCGACGAGCAGTACTTC.